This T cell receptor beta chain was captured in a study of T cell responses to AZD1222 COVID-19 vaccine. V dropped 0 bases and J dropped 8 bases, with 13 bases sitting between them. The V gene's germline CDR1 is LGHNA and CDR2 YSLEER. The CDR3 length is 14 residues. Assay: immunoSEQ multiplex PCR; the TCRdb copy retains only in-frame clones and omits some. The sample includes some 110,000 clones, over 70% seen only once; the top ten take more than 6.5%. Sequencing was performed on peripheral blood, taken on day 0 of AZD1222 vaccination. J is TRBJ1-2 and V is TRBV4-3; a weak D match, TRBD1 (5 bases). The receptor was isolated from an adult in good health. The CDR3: CASSQDREWGGYTF. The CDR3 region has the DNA TGCGCCAGCAGCCAAGATAGGGAGTGGGGCGGCTACACCTTC.